The sequence of this T cell receptor (beta chain) was determined in a study of cytomegalovirus exposure and HLA in healthy donors. The PCR was carried out with 60 Vbeta primers and 13 Jbeta primers. Only in-frame clones appear in the TCRdb table, and some are missing; sequencing was by immunoSEQ multiplex PCR. The sample has about 160,000 clones; around 84% are singletons. Per the germline V gene, CDR1 is SEHNR and CDR2 is FQNEAQ (reference sequence). The ends were cut back, 1 base at V and 0 bases at J, with 6 bases in the middle. This CDR3 comprises 14 residues. The V call is TRBV7-9, the J call TRBJ1-1; D gene ambiguous. The sequence was collected from a middle-aged woman in good health and CMV-seronegative. The specimen was PBMCs. This chain's CDR3 is CASSLGNMNTEAFF. As DNA, the CDR3 is TGTGCCAGCAGCTTAGGAAACATGAACACTGAAGCTTTCTTT.